The 25 T cell receptor beta chains in this list originate from one sample, sequenced in a study of regulatory T cells in long-lasting Graves disease. Investigators prepared the TCR beta libraries by applying iRepertoire HTBI primers and Arm-PCR of CDR3 regions. TCRdb called the multiplex PCR reads again in MiXCR, with one record for every CDR3 protein. The sample lists over 500,000 distinct CDR3 sequences, approximately 16% occurring once. The time point is: newly diagnosed GD, antithyroid drugs for less than 3 months. PBMC RNA served as the TCR library source. This same sample was also part of a study on T cells in Graves' hyperthyroidism and ophthalmopathy.

Material: peripheral blood mononuclear cells (PBMCs), obtained at new diagnosis, from a patient treated with antithyroid drugs. All receptors derive from a man aged 18-30 years with Graves disease.

Only a few counts were recorded for this clonotype. V gene TRBV2 combines with J gene TRBJ2-3; weak D call: TRBD2 (6 bases). CDR3 length: 13 amino acids. The V end lost 2 bases, the J end lost 4 bases, and 7 bases lay between the germline ends. Germline loops: CDR1 SNHLY, CDR2 FYNNEI. CDR3 nucleotide sequence: TGTGCCAGCAGTGAAACGGGAGCAGATACGCAGTATTTT. It encodes CASSETGADTQYF.

This clonotype was detected a few times. The chain employs TRBV6-2 or TRBV6-3 and TRBJ1-2; D is unclear. This CDR3 has 16 residues. Trimming stripped 5 bases from V and 3 bases from J, with 19 bases between. Germline V lookup: CDR1 MNHEY, CDR2 SVGEGT. The CDR3 DNA follows: TGTGCCAGCAGTGAATGGGTCAGGCAGGTCGACTATGGCTACACCTTC. It translates to CASSEWVRQVDYGYTF.

A word on this clonotype: Given a much more abundant clone one base away, this may be a read error. This rearrangement joins TRBV3-1 to TRBJ1-5; D is perhaps TRBD1 (5 bases). CDR3 length: 15 residues. Germline V CDR1 and CDR2: LGHDT, YNNKEL (reference sequence). The CDR3 sequence: CAGSPDIYSNQPQHF. The DNA of the CDR3 is TGTGCCGGCAGCCCGGACATTTATAGCAATCAGCCCCAGCATTTT.

This clonotype showed up many times. V is TRBV2 and J is TRBJ2-3; 13 bases line up with TRBD2. This CDR3 region has 15 residues. The germline V gene has CDR1 SNHLY and CDR2 FYNNEI. The V segment lost 6 bases and the J segment 0 bases; nucleotides outside the gene matches: 0. The CDR3 sequence is CASRGLAGSTDTQYF. CDR3 bases: TGTGCCAGCAGGGGACTAGCGGGAAGCACAGATACGCAGTATTTT.

This clonotype came up many times. DNA of the CDR3: TGTGCCAGCAGCTTAGTACCCGGGAGGGACTACGAGCAGTACTTC. This encodes CASSLVPGRDYEQYF. V and J are TRBV11-2 and TRBJ2-7, with 8 nucleotides matching TRBD2. The V segment lost 1 base and the J segment 3 bases; nucleotides outside the gene matches: 5. Per germline, CDR1 SGHAT and CDR2 FQNNGV. The CDR3 has 15 amino acids.

This clonotype has a count of ten or more. The chain links TRBV7-9 to TRBJ2-1, with 12 bases matching TRBD2. Germline V gene sequence: CDR1 SEHNR, CDR2 FQNEAQ (reference sequence). The CDR3 is 15 amino acids. The V gene end was trimmed by 4 bases and the J gene end by 9 bases; junction bases not matched to a gene: 7. The CDR3 is CASSSTSGSAGEQFF. The DNA of the CDR3 is TGTGCCAGCAGCTCGACTAGCGGGAGCGCTGGTGAGCAGTTCTTC. Combining the CDR3 with reference TRBV7-9 and TRBJ2-1 gives the whole variable domain DTGVSQNPRHKITKRGQNVTFRCDPISEHNRLYWYRQTLGQGPEFLTYFQNEAQLEKSRLLSDRFSAERPKGSFSTLEIQRTEQGDSAMYLCASSSTSGSAGEQFFGPGTRLTVL.

This clonotype has only a few counts. This chain links TRBV20-1 with TRBJ2-7; TRBD2 might be the D (6 bases). V lost 0 bases to trimming and J lost 1 base, with 13 bases between them. In germline, CDR1 is DFQATT, CDR2 SNEGSKA (reference sequence). The CDR3 runs 15 residues. The CDR3: CSARDGGTPSYEQYF. CDR3 in DNA: TGCAGTGCTAGAGATGGGGGGACGCCTTCCTACGAGCAGTACTTC.

V usage is TRBV11-2 and J usage is TRBJ2-1; TRBD2 agrees at 7 bases. The CDR3 has 17 residues. CDR1 is SGHAT and CDR2 is FQNNGV in the germline V gene. J lost 0 bases, V lost 4 bases, and 9 bases had no gene match. The DNA for the CDR3 is TGTGCCAGCAGCTCCCGAGGAGCGGGGATCTCCTACAATGAGCAGTTCTTC. Translated: CASSSRGAGISYNEQFF. The full variable domain, its missing parts supplied by reference TRBV11-2 and TRBJ2-1, is EAGVAQSPRYKIIEKRQSVAFWCNPISGHATLYWYQQILGQGPKLLIQFQNNGVVDDSQLPKDRFSAERLKGVDSTLKIQPAKLEDSAVYLCASSSRGAGISYNEQFFGPGTRLTVL.

This clonotype has a count of ten or more. The chain employs TRBV10-3 and TRBJ2-7, with 8 bases identical to TRBD2. The ends lost 6 bases at V and 3 bases at J; junction bases unmatched: 7. This CDR3 contains 14 residues. CDR1 and CDR2 from the germline V gene are ENHRY and SYGVKD. As DNA, the CDR3 is TGTGCCATCAGCCCAGCGGGAGTACTCTACGAGCAGTACTTC. It codes for CAISPAGVLYEQYF.

This clonotype was counted at least ten times. This rearrangement joins TRBV3-1 to TRBJ2-1; D ambiguous. Germline V gene lookup returns CDR1 LGHDT and CDR2 YNNKEL (reference sequence). Trimming removed 5 bases from V and 4 bases from J, with 18 bases in between. This CDR3 has 16 residues. CDR3 loop: CASSYYRAGRYNEQFF. CDR3 DNA: TGTGCCAGCAGCTATTACCGGGCTGGACGATACAATGAGCAGTTCTTC.

This clonotype was detected many times. The V and J genes are TRBV5-1 and TRBJ2-1; 7 bases are a match to TRBD1. Trimming cost V 3 bases and J 0 bases; bases outside gene matches: 6. The CDR3 runs to 16 residues. The germline V gene has CDR1 SGHRS and CDR2 YFSETQ. The CDR3 coding sequence is TGCGCCAGCAGCTCAACACAGGGGCCCTCCTACAATGAGCAGTTCTTC. It is translated as CASSSTQGPSYNEQFF.

This clonotype has only a few counts. This chain uses TRBV28 with TRBJ1-1, with 7 bases matching TRBD1. The germline CDR1 and CDR2 sequences are MDHEN and SYDVKM. V dropped 5 bases and J dropped 0; count of bases not matched to a gene: 9. The CDR3 sequence is 16 residues long. CDR3 sequence reads: CASSPLDRFMNTEAFF. For the CDR3, the DNA is TGTGCCAGCAGTCCACTGGACAGGTTCATGAACACTGAAGCTTTCTTT.

This clonotype was counted at least ten times. The V call is TRBV6-1, the J call TRBJ1-1; D might be TRBD1 (6 bases). The CDR3 consists of 16 residues. Trimming left V 4 bases short and J 5 bases short, with 20 bases between. Germline CDR1 MNHNS, CDR2 SASEGT. The CDR3 region is CASSGGTRGLRTEAFF. The CDR3 DNA is TGTGCCAGCAGTGGGGGGACAAGAGGGCTTAGGACTGAAGCTTTCTTT.

This clonotype was observed at least ten times. The chain couples TRBV5-6 to TRBJ1-1, with 8 nucleotides matching TRBD1. Germline V gene lookup returns CDR1 SGHDT and CDR2 YYEEEE. The CDR3 is 17 amino acids. Trimming at V came to 4 bases and at J to 0 bases, leaving 11 bases not matched to a gene. In DNA form, the CDR3 reads TGTGCCAGCAGCGACGACAGGGGACGCCTGATGAACACTGAAGCTTTCTTT. It specifies CASSDDRGRLMNTEAFF. The complete variable domain, with remaining parts taken from reference TRBV5-6 and TRBJ1-1, reads DAGVTQSPTHLIKTRGQQVTLRCSPKSGHDTVSWYQQALGQGPQFIFQYYEEEERQRGNFPDRFSGHQFPNYSSELNVNALLLGDSALYLCASSDDRGRLMNTEAFFGQGTRLTVV.

This clonotype has at least ten counts. The rearrangement joins TRBV13 to TRBJ2-1; 8 bases fit TRBD2. V was clipped by 8 bases and J by 3 bases; unmatched bases: 6. Germline V CDR1 and CDR2: PRHDT, FYEKMQ (reference sequence). CDR3 length: 14 residues. CDR3 protein: CASQRLAGYNEQFF. For the CDR3, the DNA is TGTGCCAGCCAGAGGCTAGCGGGCTACAATGAGCAGTTCTTC.

As concerns this clonotype: This CDR3 fails to terminate in the conserved phenylalanine or tryptophan, so it likely reflects a read error. No DNA is shown, since the ends of the CDR3 on it are uncertain; the CDR3 is the one TCRdb lists. The chain uses TRBV4-2 and TRBJ2-7; the table gives TRBD2 as D, unverified against the DNA. Germline loops: CDR1 LGHNA, CDR2 YNFKEQ. The CDR3 spans 9 amino acids, including both terminal residues. The CDR3 is CASSRSLAG.

There are many counts of this clonotype. This chain connects TRBV27 to TRBJ1-1; 7 bases map to TRBD1. The trim removed 6 bases at V and 4 bases at J, leaving 8 bases unmatched. Germline assignment: CDR1 MNHEY and CDR2 SMNVEV (reference sequence). The CDR3 spans 14 residues. The CDR3 DNA is TGTGCCAGCAGCCCGGGACAGACTGGCACTGAAGCTTTCTTT. Its translation: CASSPGQTGTEAFF.

The V call is TRBV6-6, the J call TRBJ2-7; TRBD2 matches 13 bases. The CDR3 loop spans 18 amino acids. V lost 0 bases to trimming and J lost 8 bases; unmatched junction nucleotides: 13. Germline CDR1 is MNHNY and CDR2 is SVGAGI (reference sequence). CDR3 region: CASSYSMLKLAGGEQQYF. CDR3 DNA: TGTGCCAGCAGTTACTCGATGCTTAAACTAGCGGGAGGGGAACAGCAGTACTTC.

This clonotype was recorded at least ten times. V is TRBV6-2 or TRBV6-3 and J is TRBJ2-2, with a weak D call TRBD2 (5 bases). Germline CDR1 and CDR2: MNHEY and SVGEGT. The CDR3 covers 16 residues. The V end lost 5 bases, the J end lost 1 base, and 14 bases lay between the germline ends. The CDR3 loop is CASSAVLVVNTGELFF. The DNA for the CDR3 is TGTGCCAGCAGTGCCGTACTAGTAGTGAACACCGGGGAGCTGTTTTTT.

This clonotype was counted only a few times. V usage is TRBV28 and J usage is TRBJ1-6; 7 bases align to TRBD1. The junction had 7 bases not matched to a gene; V was cut back by 5 bases and J by 9 bases. CDR3 length: 14 residues. Germline values: CDR1 MDHEN, CDR2 SYDVKM. The CDR3 region is CASSPGTEGSPLHF. The CDR3, as DNA: TGTGCCAGCAGTCCCGGGACAGAAGGTTCACCCCTCCACTTT.

The chain uses TRBV5-1 and TRBJ2-3; 9 nucleotides line up with TRBD1. The trim removed 4 bases at V and 6 bases at J, leaving 3 bases unmatched. Per the germline V gene, CDR1 is SGHRS and CDR2 is YFSETQ. This CDR3 has 13 residues. The CDR3 coding sequence is TGCGCCAGCAGCGGACAGGGGAAGGATACGCAGTATTTT. It codes for CASSGQGKDTQYF.

This chain links TRBV6-1 with TRBJ1-5; D perhaps matches TRBD1 (6 bases). CDR3 length equals 14 residues. V shed 7 bases and J shed 3 bases, with 13 bases lying between them. Germline V gene sequence: CDR1 MNHNS, CDR2 SASEGT. The CDR3 spells CASKDSYTNQPQHF. Here the CDR3 DNA reads TGTGCCAGCAAGGACAGTTATACCAATCAGCCCCAGCATTTT.

The V call is TRBV19, the J call TRBJ2-6; D possibly uses TRBD1 or TRBD2 (6 bases each). The CDR3 has 15 residues. V lost 8 bases, J lost 9 bases, and 20 bases lay in between. Germline assignment: CDR1 LNHDA and CDR2 SQIVND (reference sequence). CDR3 sequence (DNA): TGTGCCAGTTACGGACAAAGGAGGGGGAGCAACGTCCTGACTTTC. Translated, it gives CASYGQRRGSNVLTF.

The chain uses TRBV20-1 and TRBJ2-7, with D perhaps TRBD1 (6 bases). The germline V gene has CDR1 DFQATT and CDR2 SNEGSKA (reference sequence). The CDR3 is 13 residues long. Trimming took 4 bases from V and 4 from J, leaving 14 bases between them. CDR3 DNA: TGCAGTGCTATAAAGGCCAGGGGATACGAGCAGTACTTC. Protein product: CSAIKARGYEQYF.

This clonotype was recorded a few times. The chain combines TRBV25-1 with TRBJ2-5; D might be TRBD1 (6 bases). Trimming stripped 4 bases from V and 2 bases from J, with 20 bases between. The length of the CDR3 is 17 residues. Per the germline V gene, CDR1 is MGHDK and CDR2 is SYGVNS. The CDR3 protein is CASSASLGQHLQETQYF. The CDR3 DNA reads as TGTGCCAGCAGTGCCTCACTCGGACAGCACTTACAAGAGACCCAGTACTTC.